These 18 T cell receptor beta chains share one sample of origin, sequenced in a study of blood T cell repertoires in COVID-19. The repertoire was sequenced with immunoSEQ multiplex PCR; TCRdb's copy has only in-frame clones and lacks some. The table has 150,000 to 200,000 clones, around 92% seen once. What was sequenced was PBMCs or T cells enriched from blood (not recorded which). The source of these receptors is a woman aged 18-30 years who had recovered from COVID-19.

This chain uses TRBV4-1 with TRBJ1-2, with unresolved D. Germline assignment: CDR1 MGHRA and CDR2 YSYEKL. There are 14 residues in the CDR3. With 0 bases removed from V and 5 bases from J, the gap between germline ends came to 10 bases. CDR3 region: CASSQERAGYGYTF. The CDR3 DNA follows: TGCGCCAGCAGCCAAGAACGGGCGGGGTATGGCTACACCTTC.

The sample holds a few counts of this clone. The rearrangement links TRBV7-9 to TRBJ2-7, with a tentative D call TRBD1 (6 bases). This CDR3 spans 14 amino acids. Germline CDR1 is SEHNR and CDR2 is FQNEAQ (reference sequence). V was cut by 2 bases and J by 3 bases, with 11 bases left in between. CDR3 protein: CASSLRQGSYEQYF. In DNA form, the CDR3 reads TGTGCCAGCAGCTTAAGGCAGGGGAGCTACGAGCAGTACTTC.

This clone was detected once. V usage is TRBV19 and J usage is TRBJ2-2; tentative D call: TRBD1 (6 bases). Germline CDR1 LNHDA, CDR2 SQIVND (reference sequence). Trimming took 4 bases from V and 4 from J, leaving 13 bases between them. The CDR3 contains 15 residues. CDR3 protein: CASSTQGQSTGELFF. In nucleotides, the CDR3 is TGTGCCAGTAGTACCCAAGGACAGAGCACCGGGGAGCTGTTTTTT.

Of note for this clone: At the DNA level, this CDR3 is encoded by other sequences in the same sample as well. The chain is built from TRBV7-9 and TRBJ2-7, with D possibly TRBD1 on 5 matching bases. Trimming took 2 bases from V and 3 from J, leaving 5 bases between them. CDR3 size: 12 residues. The V gene's germline CDR1 is SEHNR and CDR2 FQNEAQ (reference sequence). The CDR3: CASSLQGYEQYF. DNA of the CDR3: TGTGCCAGCAGCTTACAGGGCTACGAGCAGTACTTC. Looking up the rest from reference TRBV7-9 and TRBJ2-7 gives the full variable domain: DTGVSQNPRHKITKRGQNVTFRCDPISEHNRLYWYRQTLGQGPEFLTYFQNEAQLEKSRLLSDRFSAERPKGSFSTLEIQRTEQGDSAMYLCASSLQGYEQYFGPGTRLTVT.

The chain has TRBV19 and TRBJ1-1, with TRBD1 identical over 7 bases. Per the germline V gene, CDR1 is LNHDA and CDR2 is SQIVND (reference sequence). The CDR3 consists of 15 residues. After removal of 5 bases from V and 0 bases from J, the junction contained 6 bases not matched to a gene. The CDR3: CASSPDRAVNTEAFF. The CDR3 nucleotides read TGTGCCAGTAGTCCCGACAGGGCTGTGAACACTGAAGCTTTCTTT.

The chain employs TRBV15 and TRBJ2-7; a possible D gene is TRBD2 (5 bases). Trimming left V 0 bases short and J 5 bases short, with 8 bases between. The germline gives CDR1 LNHNV, CDR2 YYDKDF (reference sequence). The CDR3 sequence is 13 residues long. The CDR3 is CATSREGGNEQYF. The CDR3 DNA follows: TGTGCCACCAGCAGAGAAGGAGGAAACGAGCAGTACTTC.

This clone was counted only a few times. The chain links TRBV5-1 to TRBJ2-7; tentative D call: TRBD2 (6 bases). The CDR3 is made up of 13 amino acids. Germline-derived CDR1 and CDR2 are SGHRS and YFSETQ. V was cut by 0 bases and J by 8 bases, with 12 bases left in between. CDR3 sequence reads: CASSLDAGRQQYF. The CDR3 DNA sequence: TGCGCCAGCAGCTTGGATGCAGGGAGGCAGCAGTACTTC.

The chain carries TRBV9 and TRBJ2-3; TRBD1 is a possible D gene (5 bases). The CDR3 extends over 18 amino acids. From germline, CDR1 is SGDLS and CDR2 YYNGEE. V shed 0 bases and J shed 1 base, with 18 bases lying between them. The CDR3 nucleotides are TGTGCCAGCAGCGTAGAGGGGCGTCCCCCTCCCCGCACAGATACGCAGTATTTT. Residues: CASSVEGRPPPRTDTQYF.

The chain links TRBV4-2 to TRBJ2-7; TRBD1 matches at 12 bases. V trimming: 1 base; J trimming: 6 bases; junction bases outside the gene matches: 4. CDR3 length: 15 amino acids. Germline-derived CDR1 and CDR2 are LGHNA and YNFKEQ. The CDR3 bases are TGTGCCAGCAGCCAAGTTCGGGACAGGGGGCGCGAGCAGTACTTC. Amino acid sequence: CASSQVRDRGREQYF.

The chain uses TRBV4-1 and TRBJ2-7; TRBD1 agrees at 9 bases. This CDR3 is 14 amino acids long. Germline CDR1 MGHRA, CDR2 YSYEKL. V shed 5 bases and J 2 bases; nucleotides not matched to a gene: 4. This CDR3 reads CASSEHRGPYEQYF. Written as DNA, the CDR3 is TGCGCCAGCAGCGAACACAGGGGGCCCTACGAGCAGTACTTC.

J is TRBJ2-1 and V is TRBV5-6; D remains ambiguous. This CDR3 comprises 15 residues. V was shortened by 4 bases and J by 3 bases, with 14 bases between the two germline ends. Germline CDR1 is SGHDT and CDR2 is YYEEEE. The CDR3 here is CASSRDFRRYNEQFF. The CDR3 coding sequence is TGTGCCAGCAGCCGAGACTTCCGCCGCTACAATGAGCAGTTCTTC.

The chain carries TRBV12-3 or TRBV12-4 and TRBJ1-4, with no clear D. This CDR3 contains 13 residues. V lost 3 bases, J lost 8 bases, and 10 bases lay in between. CDR3 DNA sequence: TGTGCCAGCAGTTTCAGCGGAAGAGAAAAACTGTTTTTT. Its protein is CASSFSGREKLFF.

The chain combines TRBV6-5 with TRBJ1-2, with no clear D. The V end lost 7 bases, the J end lost 2 bases, and 8 bases lay between the germline ends. CDR3 length: 12 residues. From germline, CDR1 is MNHEY and CDR2 SVGAGI. The CDR3 sequence: CASNRVNYGYTF. CDR3 coding DNA: TGTGCCAGCAATAGAGTAAACTATGGCTACACCTTC.

The chain joins TRBV5-1 to TRBJ2-5; 11 bases agree with TRBD1. CDR1 is SGHRS, CDR2 YFSETQ, per germline. The CDR3 is 15 amino acids. After removal of 3 bases from V and 5 bases from J, the junction contained 6 bases not matched to a gene. This chain's CDR3 is CASSSGTGGEETQYF. CDR3 bases: TGCGCCAGCAGCTCTGGGACAGGGGGAGAGGAGACCCAGTACTTC. Filled out from reference TRBV5-1 and TRBJ2-5, the complete variable domain reads KAGVTQTPRYLIKTRGQQVTLSCSPISGHRSVSWYQQTPGQGLQFLFEYFSETQRNKGNFPGRFSGRQFSNSRSEMNVSTLELGDSALYLCASSSGTGGEETQYFGPGTRLLVL.

A remark on this clone: The junction shows a germline mismatch at one end, possibly a read error. V usage is TRBV28 and J usage is TRBJ2-1; 9 bases are a match to TRBD2. Germline V lookup: CDR1 MDHEN, CDR2 SYDVKM. This CDR3 region has 22 residues. CDR3 sequence reads: CASSFGDLAGISYRASYNEQFF. CDR3 sequence (DNA): TGTGCCAGTAGTTTCGGAGACCTAGCGGGGATAAGCTACCGCGCGTCCTACAATGAGCAGTTCTTC. The variable domain in full, completed from reference TRBV28 and TRBJ2-1, reads DVKVTQSSRYLVKRTGEKVFLECVQDMDHENMFWYRQDPGLGLRLIYFSYDVKMKEKGDIPEGYSVSREKKERFSLILESASTNQTSMYLCASSFGDLAGISYRASYNEQFFGPGTRLTVL.

At least ten counts were recorded for this clone. The rearrangement joins TRBV30 to TRBJ1-5, with D hard to call. V dropped 2 bases and J dropped 0 bases, with 11 bases sitting between them. Per germline, CDR1 GTSNPN and CDR2 SVGIG (reference sequence). The CDR3 has 15 amino acids. The CDR3 bases are TGTGCCTGGAGTTGGGGAGACGGTAGCAATCAGCCCCAGCATTTT. Its translation: CAWSWGDGSNQPQHF.

The rearrangement links TRBV5-1 to TRBJ1-6, with D unresolved. CDR3 length: 16 amino acids. Trimming removed 0 bases from V and 8 bases from J, with 15 bases in between. The germline V gene encodes CDR1 SGHRS and CDR2 YFSETQ. CDR3 amino acids: CASSLAGVRSDSPLHF. CDR3 DNA sequence: TGCGCCAGCAGCTTGGCCGGAGTAAGGTCGGATTCACCCCTCCACTTT. Full variable domain (remainder filled in from reference TRBV5-1 and TRBJ1-6): KAGVTQTPRYLIKTRGQQVTLSCSPISGHRSVSWYQQTPGQGLQFLFEYFSETQRNKGNFPGRFSGRQFSNSRSEMNVSTLELGDSALYLCASSLAGVRSDSPLHFGNGTRLTVT.

The rearrangement joins TRBV27 to TRBJ1-2, with TRBD1 as a possible D gene (5 bases). Germline CDR1 is MNHEY and CDR2 is SMNVEV (reference sequence). V gave up 3 bases and J gave up 2 bases, with 10 bases separating them. There are 14 residues in the CDR3. CDR3 bases: TGTGCCAGCAGTTTTGGCCAGGGCAACTATGGCTACACCTTC. It specifies CASSFGQGNYGYTF.